Below, 9 T cell receptor beta chains from the same sample are listed, as sequenced in a study of shared clonotypes between healthy human individuals. Libraries were prepared by immunoSEQ multiplex PCR; TCRdb keeps only in-frame clonotypes and omits some of them. The sample lists around 500,000 clones; 76% were seen once. Input material: PBMCs. The receptor source for this set is a woman aged 40-49 years in good health. Some clones in this sample may be carry-over from other donors' samples.

This chain connects TRBV11-2 to TRBJ2-7; the D is unclear. The CDR3 has 15 amino acids. Germline CDR1 reads SGHAT; CDR2 reads FQNNGV. V was shortened by 4 bases and J by 2 bases, with 15 bases between the two germline ends. The CDR3 loop is CASSSSYTATYEQYF. The CDR3 DNA is TGTGCCAGCAGCTCCAGTTATACAGCAACCTACGAGCAGTACTTC. The full variable domain, its missing parts supplied by reference TRBV11-2 and TRBJ2-7, is EAGVAQSPRYKIIEKRQSVAFWCNPISGHATLYWYQQILGQGPKLLIQFQNNGVVDDSQLPKDRFSAERLKGVDSTLKIQPAKLEDSAVYLCASSSSYTATYEQYFGPGTRLTVT.

Here the CDR3 reads CASSPPGWGQNSYEQYF. The CDR3 nucleotides are TGTGCCAGCTCACCGCCGGGGTGGGGACAGAATTCCTACGAGCAGTACTTC. The V gene is TRBV18, the J gene TRBJ2-7; TRBD1 matches at 7 bases. This CDR3 comprises 17 residues. Per the germline V gene, CDR1 is KGHSH and CDR2 is LQKENI. The trim removed 3 bases at V and 1 base at J, leaving 12 bases unmatched.

Remarks on this clone: Just one base apart from a much larger clone, this may be a read error. The chain recombines TRBV11-2 with TRBJ1-2; no clear D gene. Per the germline V gene, CDR1 is SGHAT and CDR2 is FQNNGV. This CDR3 region has 16 residues. The germline V and J ends were trimmed by 5 bases and 3 bases, with 19 bases remaining between them. CDR3 sequence (DNA): TGTGCCAGCAGCCAAACCCCCGCAAGGGATGACTATGGCTACACCTTC. Protein product: CASSQTPARDDYGYTF.

This clone was seen only a few times. This chain uses TRBV6-1 with TRBJ2-1, with 9 positions matching TRBD2. With 0 bases clipped from V and 6 bases from J, the junction kept 3 bases outside the gene matches. Germline loops: CDR1 MNHNS, CDR2 SASEGT. The CDR3 contains 15 residues. The CDR3 DNA reads as TGTGCCAGCAGTGAAGCTGGTAGCGGGAGCAATGAGCAGTTCTTC. It is translated as CASSEAGSGSNEQFF.

This clone was observed once. Here the CDR3 reads CASRPDRAANEKLFF. CDR3 coding DNA: TGTGCCAGCAGGCCGGACAGGGCTGCTAATGAAAAACTGTTTTTT. This chain links TRBV28 with TRBJ1-4; TRBD1 agrees at 8 bases. The CDR3 loop spans 15 amino acids. CDR1 is MDHEN, CDR2 SYDVKM, per germline. Trimming removed 6 bases from V and 3 bases from J; junction bases left unmatched: 6.

V gene TRBV19 combines with J gene TRBJ1-2, with a tentative D call TRBD1 (6 bases). CDR1 is LNHDA and CDR2 is SQIVND in the germline V gene (reference sequence). V was pared by 4 bases and J by 4 bases, with 16 bases between. This CDR3 has 15 residues. In DNA form, the CDR3 reads TGTGCCAGTAGTACGTCAGGGGCCCGCCTCTATGGCTACACCTTC. This encodes CASSTSGARLYGYTF.

The chain is built from TRBV19 and TRBJ1-5; D is uncertain. Germline V gene sequence: CDR1 LNHDA, CDR2 SQIVND (reference sequence). Trimming removed 6 bases at V and 0 bases at J, with 15 bases between. The CDR3 contains 16 residues. The CDR3: CASSLGRDRSNQPQHF. CDR3 nucleotide sequence: TGTGCCAGTAGCCTCGGTCGAGACCGTAGCAATCAGCCCCAGCATTTT.

The chain joins TRBV28 to TRBJ1-3; D unclear. The CDR3 is 14 residues long. Germline CDR1 MDHEN, CDR2 SYDVKM. The V end lost 5 bases, the J end lost 0 bases, and 8 bases lay between the germline ends. CDR3 loop: CASSLGSSGNTIYF. CDR3 nucleotide sequence: TGTGCCAGCAGTCTCGGGAGCTCTGGAAACACCATATATTTT.

The V gene is TRBV7-8, the J gene TRBJ2-3; the D call may be TRBD1 or TRBD2 (7 bases each). Deletions cut 5 bases from V and 1 base from J, with 25 bases between. This CDR3 is built from 19 residues. Germline V gene sequence: CDR1 SGHVS, CDR2 FQNEAQ. The CDR3 loop is CASSPEGAGVVGGTDTQYF. DNA for the CDR3: TGTGCCAGCAGCCCCGAGGGGGCGGGAGTCGTAGGCGGCACAGATACGCAGTATTTT.